The T cell receptor (beta chain) under discussion was sequenced for a study of T cell responses to AZD1222 COVID-19 vaccine (dated by TCRdb to the early 2020s). Study-level background: TCR sequencing was performed for about 240 trial participants, of whom roughly 200 were given two doses of AZD1222 and 26 were given two doses of MenACWY control vaccine. Trial participants were enrolled by age into 18-55, 56-69 and 70-plus year subgroups, with 148, 28 and 57 TCR-sequenced participants respectively. General conclusions and limits of the study: The whole spike protein was spanned by vaccine-associated CD4 TCRs, and dominant responses were seen in regions 160-218 and 743-854. Because no day 14 peak-response samples were available, the repertoires could be characterized only after the peak T cell response. The 56-69-year group was small, and its depth increase did not reach significance, likely because of low power. Only six or seven AZD1222 recipients were SARS-CoV-2 seropositive at baseline, limiting conclusions about previously exposed vaccinees. After two AZD1222 doses, spike-specific TCR breadth and depth were significantly higher than at day 0 and than in MenACWY recipients. Participants were mostly white British, with more females than males. The authors suggested clonal diversity may have been underestimated. Nearly half of unique spike-specific TCRs reportedly recognized epitopes outside regions mutated in the B.1.351 and B.1.1.7 variants.

On this clone itself: Its target antigen remains unknown. No base quality values were provided; no much bigger clone lies one nucleotide off.

The time point label here, explained by the study, means: about 28 days (+/-7) after the second vaccine dose. AZD1222 recipients whose second dose came at about 4 weeks and those whose second dose came at about 12 weeks were combined into one group, since spike-specific TCR depth and breadth did not differ between the two schedules. Vaccinee samples came from UK trials COV001 and COV002, including a single-blind randomized controlled phase 2/3 trial of AZD1222 (ChAdOx1 nCoV-19) in healthy adults. Trial participant PBMC samples were collected at day 0 and day 28 after the second dose for TCRbeta chain sequencing. The trim is 3 bases for V and 7 bases for J, with a gap of 10 bases between the germline ends. Its CDR3 holds 12 amino acids, cysteine through phenylalanine. Left in the record is the CDR3 DNA by itself, 36 bases read in frame from the first base. Looking up the germline V gene yields CDR1 SGHAT and CDR2 FQNNGV.

The CDR3 regions of human TCRbeta chains were analyzed by immunosequencing. Per the authors' processing: Repertoire TCRs were matched against a reference library of SARS-CoV-2-specific TCRs generated with the MIRA antigen-specificity platform. Breadth meant the fraction of unique TCRs that were SARS-CoV-2-associated, whereas depth meant the fraction of total T cells that were SARS-CoV-2-associated. Using the MIRA data, each spike-specific TCR was assigned both to the spike region to which the TCR was reactive and to a CD4 or CD8 class. Log10-transformed breadth and depth values were compared by one-way ANOVA with Sidak's multiple comparisons tests. TCRdb mirrors the immuneACCESS table, restricted to in-frame sequences. Some clones are absent from its copies; in checked studies, under half trace to an unresolved V gene, and the reason for the others is unknown. V and J calls plus clone size are reproduced from that table; the DNA served to infer D and trimming. The sample has roughly 77,000 clones on record, roughly 90% of them singletons. The ten largest clones represent more than 4.5% of the sample.

The TCR comes from an adult who received the AZD1222 COVID-19 vaccine. The chain is made from TRBV11-2 and TRBJ2-7; too little of a D gene remains to name it. Here the sequenced sample was peripheral blood, taken 28 days after the second AZD1222 dose. The sequenced DNA: TGTGCCAGCAGCTTTCAGTGGGGTGAGCAGTACTTC. This translates into CASSFQWGEQYF. Reference TRBV11-2 and TRBJ2-7 genes cover what lies past the CDR3, so the full variable domain is EAGVAQSPRYKIIEKRQSVAFWCNPISGHATLYWYQQILGQGPKLLIQFQNNGVVDDSQLPKDRFSAERLKGVDSTLKIQPAKLEDSAVYLCASSFQWGEQYFGPGTRLTVT.